This record looks at one T cell receptor beta chain sequence and its context. CDR1 and CDR2 from the germline V gene are SEHNR and FQNEAQ (reference sequence). The CDR3 contains 18 residues. V was pared by 1 base and J by 7 bases, with 24 bases between. The data were taken from a study of cytomegalovirus exposure and HLA in healthy donors. Whole-study context: Approximately 190 million T cells yielded approximately 100 million unique TCR beta sequences, as an earlier analysis found.

Both 60 Vbeta primers and 13 Jbeta primers went into the PCR. In the original analysis: Approximately 12 million of the approximately 80 million unique TCR beta chains counted in a later analysis were shared. Generated by immunoSEQ multiplex PCR, the TCRdb table keeps only in-frame clones and is missing some. V and J calls and clone size follow that table, whereas D and trimming were derived from the DNA. The sample consists of over 100,000 clones, around 65% of them appearing once. The chain employs TRBV7-9 and TRBJ2-3; D might be TRBD1 (5 bases). The source of this sequence is a man between 18 and 29 years old in good health and CMV-seronegative. Sequencing was performed on PBMCs. The DNA for the CDR3 is TGTGCCAGCAGCTTAGTAGGGATCGTTGGGCACAGGAGACATACGCAGTATTTT. Translating gives CASSLVGIVGHRRHTQYF.